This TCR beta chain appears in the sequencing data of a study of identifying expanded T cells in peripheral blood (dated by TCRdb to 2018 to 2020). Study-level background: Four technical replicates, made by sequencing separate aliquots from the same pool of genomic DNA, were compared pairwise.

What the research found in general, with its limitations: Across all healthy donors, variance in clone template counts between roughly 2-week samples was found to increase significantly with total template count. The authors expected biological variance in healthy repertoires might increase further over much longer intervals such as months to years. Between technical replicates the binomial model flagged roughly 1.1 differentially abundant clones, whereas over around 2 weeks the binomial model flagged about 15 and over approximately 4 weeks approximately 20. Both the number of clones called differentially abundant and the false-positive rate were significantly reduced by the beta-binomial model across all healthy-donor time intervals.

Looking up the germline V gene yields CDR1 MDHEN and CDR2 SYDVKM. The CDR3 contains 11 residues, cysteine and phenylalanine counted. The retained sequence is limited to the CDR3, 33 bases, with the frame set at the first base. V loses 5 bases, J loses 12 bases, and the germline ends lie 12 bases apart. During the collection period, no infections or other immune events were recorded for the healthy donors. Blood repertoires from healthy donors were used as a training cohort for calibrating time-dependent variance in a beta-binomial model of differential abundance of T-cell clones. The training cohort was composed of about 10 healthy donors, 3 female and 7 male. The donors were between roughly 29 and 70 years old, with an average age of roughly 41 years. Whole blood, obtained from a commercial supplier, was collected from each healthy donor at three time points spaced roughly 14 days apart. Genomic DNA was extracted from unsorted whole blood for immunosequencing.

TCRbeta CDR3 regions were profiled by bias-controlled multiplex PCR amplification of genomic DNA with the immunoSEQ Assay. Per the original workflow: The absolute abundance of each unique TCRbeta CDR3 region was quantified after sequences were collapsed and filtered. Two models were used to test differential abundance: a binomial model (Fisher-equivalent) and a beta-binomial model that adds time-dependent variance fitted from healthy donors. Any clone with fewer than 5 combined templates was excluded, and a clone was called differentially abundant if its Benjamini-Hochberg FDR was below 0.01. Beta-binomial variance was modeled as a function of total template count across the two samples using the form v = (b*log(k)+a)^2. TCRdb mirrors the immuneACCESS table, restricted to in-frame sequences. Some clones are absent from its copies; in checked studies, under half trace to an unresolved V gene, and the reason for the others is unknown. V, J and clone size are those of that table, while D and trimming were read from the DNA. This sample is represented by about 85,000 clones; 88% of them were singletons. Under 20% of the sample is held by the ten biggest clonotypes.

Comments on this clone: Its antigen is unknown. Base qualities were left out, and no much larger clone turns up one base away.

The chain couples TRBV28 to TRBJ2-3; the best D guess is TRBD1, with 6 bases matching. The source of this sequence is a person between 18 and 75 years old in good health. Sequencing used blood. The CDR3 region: CASSQPRGQYF. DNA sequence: TGTGCCAGCAGTCAACCCAGGGGACAGTATTTT.